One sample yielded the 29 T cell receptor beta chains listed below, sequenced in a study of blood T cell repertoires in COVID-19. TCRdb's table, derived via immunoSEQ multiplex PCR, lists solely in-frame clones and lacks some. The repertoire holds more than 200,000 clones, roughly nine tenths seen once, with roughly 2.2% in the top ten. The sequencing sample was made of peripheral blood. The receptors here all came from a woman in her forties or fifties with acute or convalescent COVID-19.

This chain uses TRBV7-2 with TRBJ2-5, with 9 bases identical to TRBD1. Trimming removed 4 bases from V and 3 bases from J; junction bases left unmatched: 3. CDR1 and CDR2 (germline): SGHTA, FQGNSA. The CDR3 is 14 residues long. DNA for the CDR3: TGTGCCAGCAGCTGGACAGGGGAGGAAGAGACCCAGTACTTC. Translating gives CASSWTGEEETQYF.

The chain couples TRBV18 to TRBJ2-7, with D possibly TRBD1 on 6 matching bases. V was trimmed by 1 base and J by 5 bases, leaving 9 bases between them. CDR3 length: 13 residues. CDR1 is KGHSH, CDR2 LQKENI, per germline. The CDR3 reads CASSPRQENEQYF. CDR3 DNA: TGTGCCAGCTCACCACGACAGGAAAACGAGCAGTACTTC.

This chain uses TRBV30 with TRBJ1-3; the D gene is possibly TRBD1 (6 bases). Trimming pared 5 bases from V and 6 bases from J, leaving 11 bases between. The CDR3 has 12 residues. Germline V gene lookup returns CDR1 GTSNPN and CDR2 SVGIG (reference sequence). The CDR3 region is CAWGRGANTIYF. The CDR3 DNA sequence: TGTGCCTGGGGTCGGGGGGCAAACACCATATATTTT.

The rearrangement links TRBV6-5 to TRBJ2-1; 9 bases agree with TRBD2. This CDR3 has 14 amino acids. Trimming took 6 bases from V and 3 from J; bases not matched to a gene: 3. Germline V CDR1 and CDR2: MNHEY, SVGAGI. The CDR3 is CASRLAGNYNEQFF. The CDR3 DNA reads TGTGCCAGCAGACTAGCGGGTAACTACAATGAGCAGTTCTTC.

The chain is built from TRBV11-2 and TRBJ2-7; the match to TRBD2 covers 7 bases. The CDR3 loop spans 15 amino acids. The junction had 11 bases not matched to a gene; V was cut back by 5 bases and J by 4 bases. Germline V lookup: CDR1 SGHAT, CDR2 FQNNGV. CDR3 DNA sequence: TGTGCCAGCAGCGATACAGCGGGGCCCTATTACGAGCAGTACTTC. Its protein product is CASSDTAGPYYEQYF.

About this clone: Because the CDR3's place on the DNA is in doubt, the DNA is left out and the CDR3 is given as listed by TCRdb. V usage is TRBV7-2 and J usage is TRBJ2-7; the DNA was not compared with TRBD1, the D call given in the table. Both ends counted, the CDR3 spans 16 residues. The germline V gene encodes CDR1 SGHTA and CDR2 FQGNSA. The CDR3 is CASSPSQQGAFFWQYF.

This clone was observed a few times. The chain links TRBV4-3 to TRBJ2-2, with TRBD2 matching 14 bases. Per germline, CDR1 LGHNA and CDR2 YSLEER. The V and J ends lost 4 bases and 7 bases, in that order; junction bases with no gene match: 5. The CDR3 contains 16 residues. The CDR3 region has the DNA TGCGCCAGCAGCCTGGGACTAGCGGGAGTCCACGGGGAGCTGTTTTTT. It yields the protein CASSLGLAGVHGELFF.

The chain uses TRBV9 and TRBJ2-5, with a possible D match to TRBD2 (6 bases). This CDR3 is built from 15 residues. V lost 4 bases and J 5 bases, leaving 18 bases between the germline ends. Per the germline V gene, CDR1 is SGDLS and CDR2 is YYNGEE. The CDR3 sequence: CASSPRGSGRETQYF. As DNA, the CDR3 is TGTGCCAGCAGCCCCCGGGGTAGCGGAAGGGAGACCCAGTACTTC.

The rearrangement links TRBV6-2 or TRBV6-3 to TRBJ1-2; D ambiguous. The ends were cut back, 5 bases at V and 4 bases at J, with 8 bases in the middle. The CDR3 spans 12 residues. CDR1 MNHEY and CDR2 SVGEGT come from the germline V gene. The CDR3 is CASSRAIYGYTF. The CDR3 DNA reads TGTGCCAGCAGTAGAGCTATCTATGGCTACACCTTC.

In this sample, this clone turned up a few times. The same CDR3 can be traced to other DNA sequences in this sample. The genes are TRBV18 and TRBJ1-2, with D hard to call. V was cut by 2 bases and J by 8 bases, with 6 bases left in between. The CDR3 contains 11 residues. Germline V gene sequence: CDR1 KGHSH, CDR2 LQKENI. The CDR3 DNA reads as TGTGCCAGCTCACCAGGAGAAGGCTACACCTTC. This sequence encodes CASSPGEGYTF.

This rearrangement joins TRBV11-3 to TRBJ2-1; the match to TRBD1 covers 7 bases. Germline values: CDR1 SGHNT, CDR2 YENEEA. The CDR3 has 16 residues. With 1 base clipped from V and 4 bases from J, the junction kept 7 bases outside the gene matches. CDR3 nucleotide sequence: TGTGCCAGCAGCTTAGTTCGGGACAGCTTATACAATGAGCAGTTCTTC. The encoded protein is CASSLVRDSLYNEQFF.

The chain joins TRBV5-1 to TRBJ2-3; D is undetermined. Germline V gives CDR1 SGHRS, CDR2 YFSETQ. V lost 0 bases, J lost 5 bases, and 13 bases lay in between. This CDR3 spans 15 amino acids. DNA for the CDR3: TGCGCCAGCAGCTTGGGGCAGCCTTCAGGAGATACGCAGTATTTT. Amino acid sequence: CASSLGQPSGDTQYF.

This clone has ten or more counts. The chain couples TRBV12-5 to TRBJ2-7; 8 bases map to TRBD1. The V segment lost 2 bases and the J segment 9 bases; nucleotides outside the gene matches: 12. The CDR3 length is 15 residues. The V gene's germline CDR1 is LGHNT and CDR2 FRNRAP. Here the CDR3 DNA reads TGTGCTAGTGGTTTGCGGGACAGGTCCGATAGTCGGCAGTACTTC. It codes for CASGLRDRSDSRQYF.

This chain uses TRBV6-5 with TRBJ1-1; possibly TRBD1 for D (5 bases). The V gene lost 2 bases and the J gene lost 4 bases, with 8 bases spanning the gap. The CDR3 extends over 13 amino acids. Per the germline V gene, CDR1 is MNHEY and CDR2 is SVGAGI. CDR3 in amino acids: CASSYGRGTEAFF. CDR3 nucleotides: TGTGCCAGCAGTTACGGGAGGGGCACTGAAGCTTTCTTT.

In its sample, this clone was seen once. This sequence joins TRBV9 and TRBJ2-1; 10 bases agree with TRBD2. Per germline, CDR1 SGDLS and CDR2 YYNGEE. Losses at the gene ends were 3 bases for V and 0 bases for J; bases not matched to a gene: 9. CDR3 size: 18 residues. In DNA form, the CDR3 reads TGTGCCAGCAGCGCCGCGCGACTAGCGGGCCTCTCCTACAATGAGCAGTTCTTC. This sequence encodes CASSAARLAGLSYNEQFF.

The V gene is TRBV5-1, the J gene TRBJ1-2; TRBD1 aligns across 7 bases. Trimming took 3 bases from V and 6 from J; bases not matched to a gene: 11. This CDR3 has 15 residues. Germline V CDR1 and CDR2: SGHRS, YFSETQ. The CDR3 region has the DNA TGCGCCAGCAGCTCAGGGACAGCCACTCTCGATGGCTACACCTTC. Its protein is CASSSGTATLDGYTF.

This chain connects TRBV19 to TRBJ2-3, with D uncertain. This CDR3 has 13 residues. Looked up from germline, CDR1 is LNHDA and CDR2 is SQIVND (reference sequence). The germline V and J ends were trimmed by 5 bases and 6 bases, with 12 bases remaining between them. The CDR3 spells CASSASKSDTQYF. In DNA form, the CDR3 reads TGTGCCAGTAGTGCTAGTAAGAGTGATACGCAGTATTTT.

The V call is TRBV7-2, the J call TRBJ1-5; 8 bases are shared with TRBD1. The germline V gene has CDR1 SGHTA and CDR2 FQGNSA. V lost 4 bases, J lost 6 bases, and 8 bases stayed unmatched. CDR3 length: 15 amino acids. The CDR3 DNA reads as TGTGCCAGCAGCTCACAGGGGGTTGATGGTCAGCCCCAGCATTTT. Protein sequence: CASSSQGVDGQPQHF.

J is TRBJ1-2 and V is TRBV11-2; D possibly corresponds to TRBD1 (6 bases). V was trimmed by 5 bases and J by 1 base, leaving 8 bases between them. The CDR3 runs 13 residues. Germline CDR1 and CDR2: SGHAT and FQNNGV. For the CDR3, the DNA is TGTGCCAGCAGCGAGGACAGTAACTATGGCTACACCTTC. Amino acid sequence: CASSEDSNYGYTF.

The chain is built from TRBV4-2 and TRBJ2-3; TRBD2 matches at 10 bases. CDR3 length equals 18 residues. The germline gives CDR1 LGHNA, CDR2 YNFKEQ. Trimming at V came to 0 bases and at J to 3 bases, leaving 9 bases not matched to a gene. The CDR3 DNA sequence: TGTGCCAGCAGCCAAGAGGCTAGCGGGGGACCCTTTACAGATACGCAGTATTTT. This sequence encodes CASSQEASGGPFTDTQYF.

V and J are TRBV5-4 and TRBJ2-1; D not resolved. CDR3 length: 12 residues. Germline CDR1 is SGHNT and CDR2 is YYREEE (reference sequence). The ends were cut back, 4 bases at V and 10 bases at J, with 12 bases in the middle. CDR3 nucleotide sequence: TGTGCCAGCAGCCCCACGGGTAAAGAGCAGTTCTTC. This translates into CASSPTGKEQFF.

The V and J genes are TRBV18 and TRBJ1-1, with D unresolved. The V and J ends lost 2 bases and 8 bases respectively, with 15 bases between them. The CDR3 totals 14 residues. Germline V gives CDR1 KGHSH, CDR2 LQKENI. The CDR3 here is CASSPFFQDNEAFF. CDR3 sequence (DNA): TGTGCCAGCTCACCATTTTTTCAAGACAACGAAGCTTTCTTT.

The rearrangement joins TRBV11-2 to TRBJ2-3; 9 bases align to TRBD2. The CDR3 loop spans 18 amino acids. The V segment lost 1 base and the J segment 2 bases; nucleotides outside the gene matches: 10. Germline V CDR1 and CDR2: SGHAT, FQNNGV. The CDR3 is CASSLGAGGGTHTDTQYF. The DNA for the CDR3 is TGTGCCAGCAGCTTAGGAGCGGGAGGAGGCACACACACAGATACGCAGTATTTT. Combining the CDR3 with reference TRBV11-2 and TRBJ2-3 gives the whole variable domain EAGVAQSPRYKIIEKRQSVAFWCNPISGHATLYWYQQILGQGPKLLIQFQNNGVVDDSQLPKDRFSAERLKGVDSTLKIQPAKLEDSAVYLCASSLGAGGGTHTDTQYFGPGTRLTVL.

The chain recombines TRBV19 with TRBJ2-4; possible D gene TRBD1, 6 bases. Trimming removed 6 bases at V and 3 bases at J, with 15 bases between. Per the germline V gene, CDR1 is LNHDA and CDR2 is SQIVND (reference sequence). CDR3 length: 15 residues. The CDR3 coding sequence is TGTGCCAGTAGAAGACAGGCTTATGGCAAAAACATTCAGTACTTC. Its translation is CASRRQAYGKNIQYF.

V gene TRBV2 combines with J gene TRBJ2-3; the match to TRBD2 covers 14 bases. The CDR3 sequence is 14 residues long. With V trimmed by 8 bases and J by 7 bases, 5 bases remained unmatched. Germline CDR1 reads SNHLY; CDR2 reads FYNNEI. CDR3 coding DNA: TGTGCCAGCCGTGGGACTAGCGGGAGAAATACGCAGTATTTT. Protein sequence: CASRGTSGRNTQYF.

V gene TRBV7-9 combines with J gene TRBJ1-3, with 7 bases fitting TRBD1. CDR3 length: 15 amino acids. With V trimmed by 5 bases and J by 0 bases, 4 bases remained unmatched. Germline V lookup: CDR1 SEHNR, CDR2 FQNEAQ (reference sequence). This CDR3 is CASSTDRLSGNTIYF. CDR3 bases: TGTGCCAGCAGCACGGACAGGCTCTCTGGAAACACCATATATTTT.

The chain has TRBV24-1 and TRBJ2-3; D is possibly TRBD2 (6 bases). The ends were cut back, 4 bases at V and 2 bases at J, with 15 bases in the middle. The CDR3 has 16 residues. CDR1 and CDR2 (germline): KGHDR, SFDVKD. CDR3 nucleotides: TGTGCCACCAGTGAAAGGCGGGGAGCGTCCACAGATACGCAGTATTTT. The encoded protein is CATSERRGASTDTQYF.

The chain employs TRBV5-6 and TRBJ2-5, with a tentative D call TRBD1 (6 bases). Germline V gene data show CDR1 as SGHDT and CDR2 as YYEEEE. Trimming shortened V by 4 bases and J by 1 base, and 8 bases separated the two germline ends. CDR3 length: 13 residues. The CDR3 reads CASSRDTQETQYF. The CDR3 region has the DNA TGTGCCAGCAGCCGGGACACCCAAGAGACCCAGTACTTC.

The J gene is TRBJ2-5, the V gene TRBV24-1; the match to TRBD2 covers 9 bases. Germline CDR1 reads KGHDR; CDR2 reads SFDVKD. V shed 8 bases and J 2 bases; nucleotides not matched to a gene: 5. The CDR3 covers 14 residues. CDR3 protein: CATKEAGGQETQYF. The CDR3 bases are TGTGCCACCAAAGAAGCGGGGGGACAAGAGACCCAGTACTTC.